A single sample gave rise to the 27 T cell receptor beta chains below, sequenced in a study of graft-versus-host responses after intestinal transplantation. For these TCRs, the target antigens are not known. Clones were read by immunoSEQ multiplex PCR, and TCRdb kept only the in-frame ones, dropping some. Of around 78,000 clones listed, over 75% are singletons. The starting material was unstimulated CD8+ T cells sorted from spleen or lymph node cells, obtained before transplant. The receptors were sampled from a human donor who was the organ donor for an intestinal transplant.

The table lists this clone with a count of one. The V and J genes are TRBV7-8 and TRBJ2-7, with D uncertain. CDR3 length: 12 amino acids. The V gene lost 1 base and the J gene lost 5 bases, with 6 bases spanning the gap. CDR1 is SGHVS, CDR2 FQNEAQ, per germline. This CDR3 is CASSLGSHEQYF. In DNA, the CDR3 is TGTGCCAGCAGCTTAGGGAGTCACGAGCAGTACTTC. The full variable domain, in which reference TRBV7-8 and TRBJ2-7 provide the parts outside the CDR3, is GAGVSQSPRYKVAKRGQDVALRCDPISGHVSLFWYQQALGQGPEFLTYFQNEAQLDKSGLPSDRFFAERPEGSVSTLKIQRTQQEDSAVYLCASSLGSHEQYFGPGTRLTVT.

The CDR3 here is CASSLASYGYTF. CDR3 nucleotides: TGTGCCAGCAGCTTGGCTTCGTATGGCTACACCTTC. This chain links TRBV5-5 with TRBJ1-2; D ambiguous. Germline-derived CDR1 and CDR2 are SGHKS and YYEKEE (reference sequence). The CDR3 runs to 12 residues. V was trimmed by 0 bases and J by 5 bases, leaving 5 bases between them.

The chain couples TRBV5-5 to TRBJ1-1; D not resolved. V dropped 3 bases and J dropped 0 bases, with 9 bases sitting between them. Germline V gives CDR1 SGHKS, CDR2 YYEKEE (reference sequence). The CDR3 has 14 amino acids. CDR3 nucleotide sequence: TGTGCCAGCAGCTCCTCGGCCGTGAACACTGAAGCTTTCTTT. This encodes CASSSSAVNTEAFF.

The chain combines TRBV2 with TRBJ2-7; TRBD1 matches 7 bases. V lost 8 bases and J lost 3; bases outside the gene matches: 7. The CDR3 contains 13 residues. Germline V gene data show CDR1 as SNHLY and CDR2 as FYNNEI. The CDR3 protein is CASEGDRLYEQYF. The CDR3 bases are TGTGCCAGCGAGGGGGACAGACTCTACGAGCAGTACTTC.

The DNA of the CDR3 is TGTGCCAGCAGTTTACGACAGAGTACCAATTCACCCCTCCACTTT. This translates into CASSLRQSTNSPLHF. The chain carries TRBV28 and TRBJ1-6; D may be TRBD1 (5 bases). CDR3 length: 15 amino acids. From germline, CDR1 is MDHEN and CDR2 SYDVKM. V was clipped by 2 bases and J by 7 bases, with 12 bases between them.

The V gene is TRBV2, the J gene TRBJ2-7; D uncertain. The V end lost 3 bases, the J end lost 3 bases, and 6 bases lay between the germline ends. The CDR3 contains 12 residues. Per germline, CDR1 SNHLY and CDR2 FYNNEI. DNA for the CDR3: TGTGCCAGCAGTGATGCGGTCTACGAGCAGTACTTC. This codes for CASSDAVYEQYF.

The chain couples TRBV5-1 to TRBJ1-1, with D unresolved. V lost 0 bases, J lost 2 bases, and 11 bases lay in between. The CDR3 has 15 amino acids. The germline CDR1 and CDR2 sequences are SGHRS and YFSETQ. CDR3: CASSLARHLNTEAFF. In nucleotides, the CDR3 is TGCGCCAGCAGCTTGGCGAGACACCTAAACACTGAAGCTTTCTTT.

The J gene is TRBJ2-7, the V gene TRBV4-1; D is possibly TRBD1 (5 bases). The CDR3 loop spans 14 amino acids. V was cut by 4 bases and J by 0 bases, with 10 bases left in between. Germline V gives CDR1 MGHRA, CDR2 YSYEKL. The DNA for the CDR3 is TGCGCCAGCAGCCTGGGGCAGTCCTCCTACGAGCAGTACTTC. This translates into CASSLGQSSYEQYF.

This chain joins TRBV30 and TRBJ1-2, with D perhaps matching TRBD1 (5 bases). Trimming cost V 3 bases and J 5 bases, with 19 bases left between them. This CDR3 contains 15 residues. The germline gives CDR1 GTSNPN, CDR2 SVGIG (reference sequence). The CDR3 nucleotides read TGTGCCTGGAGCAAGGGGACGCCTGGGGGGTATGGCTACACCTTC. Translating gives CAWSKGTPGGYGYTF. The full variable domain, its missing parts supplied by reference TRBV30 and TRBJ1-2, is SQTIHQWPATLVQPVGSPLSLECTVEGTSNPNLYWYRQAAGRGLQLLFYSVGIGQISSEVPQNLSASRPQDRQFILSSKKLLLSDSGFYLCAWSKGTPGGYGYTFGSGTRLTVV.

The genes are TRBV4-1 and TRBJ2-5; TRBD1 agrees at 7 bases. The germline CDR1 and CDR2 sequences are MGHRA and YSYEKL. Trimming removed 1 base from V and 2 bases from J; junction bases left unmatched: 1. This CDR3 has 14 amino acids. The CDR3 DNA follows: TGCGCCAGCAGCCAAGGGACAGGTCAAGAGACCCAGTACTTC. It translates to CASSQGTGQETQYF.

The rearrangement links TRBV10-2 to TRBJ2-7; 8 nucleotides match TRBD2. The CDR3 is 13 residues long. Unmatched junction bases numbered 3, after V lost 8 bases and J lost 0 bases. Per germline, CDR1 WSHSY and CDR2 SAAADI. CDR3 in DNA: TGCGCCAGCCTAAGCGGGAGCTCCTACGAGCAGTACTTC. Translation: CASLSGSSYEQYF.

This chain joins TRBV11-2 and TRBJ2-7, with a weak D call TRBD1 (5 bases). Trimming removed 2 bases at V and 11 bases at J, with 22 bases between. Germline V gives CDR1 SGHAT, CDR2 FQNNGV. CDR3 length: 15 amino acids. CDR3 sequence: CASSLSGDNSLGEYF. CDR3 nucleotides: TGTGCCAGCAGCTTAAGTGGCGACAACTCCTTAGGGGAGTACTTC.

The V gene is TRBV30, the J gene TRBJ1-1; 7 bases are a match to TRBD1. This CDR3 has 17 residues. J gave up 6 bases and V 2 bases, and 18 bases lay outside the gene matches. Germline V gives CDR1 GTSNPN, CDR2 SVGIG (reference sequence). In DNA, the CDR3 is TGTGCCTGGAGTCGGCACCCGGGACAGCCCCTCTTTCCTGAAGCTTTCTTT. Its protein product is CAWSRHPGQPLFPEAFF.

The chain carries TRBV19 and TRBJ1-2; no definite D call. Trimming cost V 7 bases and J 6 bases, with 18 bases left between them. This CDR3 contains 14 residues. CDR1 and CDR2 (germline): LNHDA, SQIVND (reference sequence). In DNA form, the CDR3 reads TGTGCCAGTATTTTGACAATCGGCCATGATGGCTACACCTTC. Translating it yields CASILTIGHDGYTF.

The chain links TRBV11-3 to TRBJ2-5; perhaps TRBD1 as D (5 bases). V lost 0 bases, J lost 1 base, and 15 bases lay in between. The germline V gene has CDR1 SGHNT and CDR2 YENEEA. The CDR3 loop spans 17 amino acids. The CDR3 nucleotides are TGTGCCAGCAGCTTAGATCGGGTCCAGGGTTTCCAAGAGACCCAGTACTTC. The encoded protein is CASSLDRVQGFQETQYF.

V is TRBV9 and J is TRBJ2-2; D unclear. V was trimmed by 0 bases and J by 4 bases, leaving 4 bases between them. The CDR3 has 13 residues. The germline V gene has CDR1 SGDLS and CDR2 YYNGEE. The CDR3 DNA reads as TGTGCCAGCAGCGTAGGGGGCACCGGGGAGCTGTTTTTT. Translated: CASSVGGTGELFF.

The chain uses TRBV21-1 and TRBJ1-5; the table's D call of TRBD1 was not tested on the DNA. TRBV21-1 is termed a pseudogene. This CDR3 has 16 residues. The CDR3 sequence is CASSKRTQGNNQPQHF. The CDR3 nucleotides are TGTGCCAGCAGCAAAAGGACACAGGGGAACAATCAGCCCCAGCATTTT.

CDR3 sequence: CASSLGGETEAFF. CDR3 nucleotide sequence: TGTGCCAGCAGCTTGGGGGGTGAAACTGAAGCTTTCTTT. This chain uses TRBV7-9 with TRBJ1-1, with D maybe TRBD1 (5 bases). Between the trimmed V and J ends, which lost 3 bases and 5 bases, there was a span of 10 bases. The germline gives CDR1 SEHNR, CDR2 FQNEAQ (reference sequence). This CDR3 contains 13 residues.

This chain connects TRBV7-9 to TRBJ2-5; D gene unclear. The CDR3 contains 14 residues. Germline V gene lookup returns CDR1 SEHNR and CDR2 FQNEAQ (reference sequence). V lost 3 bases, J lost 2 bases, and 10 bases lay in between. CDR3: CASSLSDGQETQYF. The CDR3 nucleotides read TGTGCCAGCAGCTTGTCTGACGGACAAGAGACCCAGTACTTC.

V and J are TRBV2 and TRBJ2-7, with 12 positions matching TRBD2. V lost 6 bases, J lost 6 bases, and 9 bases stayed unmatched. This CDR3 is built from 15 residues. Germline-derived CDR1 and CDR2 are SNHLY and FYNNEI. The CDR3 nucleotides read TGTGCCAGCAGCCTACTAGCGGGGGGTTTATCCGAGCAGTACTTC. Amino acids: CASSLLAGGLSEQYF.

The chain links TRBV28 to TRBJ2-6; 7 positions agree with TRBD2. The V and J ends lost 10 bases and 4 bases, in that order; junction bases with no gene match: 7. The CDR3 contains 14 residues. The V gene's germline CDR1 is MDHEN and CDR2 SYDVKM. The CDR3 DNA reads TGTGCCACCAAAGGGAGGGCAGGGGCCAACGTCCTGACTTTC. Translated: CATKGRAGANVLTF.

This clone was picked up a small number of times. The germline gene is not matched at one end of the junction; a read error may be the cause. The genes are TRBV20-1 and TRBJ2-3, with D possibly being TRBD1 or TRBD2 (6 bases each). This CDR3 is built from 8 residues. Germline loops: CDR1 DFQATT, CDR2 SNEGSKA (reference sequence). CDR3 sequence: CSAFGGIF. DNA for the CDR3: TGCAGTGCTTTCGGGGGCATTTTT.

This clone was observed a single time. The chain carries TRBV6-5 and TRBJ2-1, with D perhaps matching TRBD2 (6 bases). Trimming took off 6 bases at V and 8 bases at J, with 11 bases between the two ends. The CDR3 extends over 12 amino acids. In germline, CDR1 is MNHEY, CDR2 SVGAGI. CDR3 residues: CASSPSGDEQFF. The CDR3 DNA reads TGTGCCAGCAGCCCCTCGGGGGATGAGCAGTTCTTC.

The chain is built from TRBV6-5 and TRBJ1-2, with D possibly being TRBD1 (6 bases). CDR1 and CDR2 (germline): MNHEY, SVGAGI. This CDR3 contains 16 residues. Trimming stripped 4 bases from V and 5 bases from J, with 20 bases between. The CDR3 DNA reads TGTGCCAGCAGTTCCCTCGGCGCCGGGACACGTTATGGCTACACCTTC. Residues: CASSSLGAGTRYGYTF.

V gene TRBV6-5 combines with J gene TRBJ2-3, with a tentative D call TRBD2 (7 bases). Trimming stripped 5 bases from V and 2 bases from J, with 14 bases between. Per the germline V gene, CDR1 is MNHEY and CDR2 is SVGAGI. The CDR3 has 15 residues. CDR3 nucleotides: TGTGCCAGCAGTCCGGCGGGGGCCCTCACAGATACGCAGTATTTT. This translates into CASSPAGALTDTQYF.

This clone was picked up one time. The V gene is TRBV6-1, the J gene TRBJ2-7; a weak D match, TRBD1 (6 bases). The ends were cut back, 5 bases at V and 0 bases at J, with 11 bases in the middle. The CDR3 contains 14 residues. CDR1 is MNHNS and CDR2 is SASEGT in the germline V gene. CDR3 DNA: TGTGCCAGCAGTATCCGGGACACCTCCTACGAGCAGTACTTC. It encodes CASSIRDTSYEQYF.

This clone was detected only a few times. V gene TRBV6-4 combines with J gene TRBJ1-4; no definite D call. The CDR3 extends over 15 amino acids. CDR1 is MRHNA, CDR2 SNTAGT, per germline. Deletions cut 4 bases from V and 0 bases from J, with 9 bases between. CDR3 nucleotide sequence: TGTGCCAGCAGTGTTGTCAGGTCAACTAATGAAAAACTGTTTTTT. Protein product: CASSVVRSTNEKLFF.